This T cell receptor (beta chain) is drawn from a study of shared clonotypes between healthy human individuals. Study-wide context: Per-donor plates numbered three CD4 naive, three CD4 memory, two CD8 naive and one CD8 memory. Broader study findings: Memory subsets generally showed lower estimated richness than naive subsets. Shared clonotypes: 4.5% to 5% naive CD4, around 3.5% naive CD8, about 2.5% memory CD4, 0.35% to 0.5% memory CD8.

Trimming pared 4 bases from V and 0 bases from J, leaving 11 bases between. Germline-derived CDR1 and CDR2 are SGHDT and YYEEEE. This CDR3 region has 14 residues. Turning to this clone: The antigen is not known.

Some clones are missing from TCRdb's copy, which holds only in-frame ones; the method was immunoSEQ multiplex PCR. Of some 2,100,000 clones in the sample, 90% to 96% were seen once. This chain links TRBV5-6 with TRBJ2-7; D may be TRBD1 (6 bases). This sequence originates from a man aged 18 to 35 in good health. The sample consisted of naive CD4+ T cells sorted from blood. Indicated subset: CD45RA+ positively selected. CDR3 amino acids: CASSQDSSSYEQYF. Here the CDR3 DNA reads TGTGCCAGCAGCCAGGACAGTAGCTCCTACGAGCAGTACTTC. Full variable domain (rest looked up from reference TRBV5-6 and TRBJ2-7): DAGVTQSPTHLIKTRGQQVTLRCSPKSGHDTVSWYQQALGQGPQFIFQYYEEEERQRGNFPDRFSGHQFPNYSSELNVNALLLGDSALYLCASSQDSSSYEQYFGPGTRLTVT.